One TCR beta chain is described in this entry. The data stem from a study of T cells in Graves' hyperthyroidism and ophthalmopathy. The germline gives CDR1 LNHNV, CDR2 YYDKDF (reference sequence). Trimming took off 3 bases at V and 0 bases at J, with 12 bases between the two ends. CDR3 length: 15 residues. Amplification targeted TCR beta CDR3 regions from RNA transcripts. The HTBI primer set served for first-round RT-PCR of the TCR CDR3. TCRdb redid the calling of the multiplex PCR reads with MiXCR, one entry per CDR3 protein. The sample consists of some 510,000 distinct CDR3 sequences, 20% of them appearing once.

The genes are TRBV15 and TRBJ2-7; no clear D gene. The sequencing sample was made of blood. The clonotype originates from a man younger than 30 with Graves' hyperthyroidism. CDR3: CATSSSPTDSYEQYF. Here the CDR3 DNA reads TGTGCCACCAGCAGTTCACCGACCGACTCCTACGAGCAGTACTTC.